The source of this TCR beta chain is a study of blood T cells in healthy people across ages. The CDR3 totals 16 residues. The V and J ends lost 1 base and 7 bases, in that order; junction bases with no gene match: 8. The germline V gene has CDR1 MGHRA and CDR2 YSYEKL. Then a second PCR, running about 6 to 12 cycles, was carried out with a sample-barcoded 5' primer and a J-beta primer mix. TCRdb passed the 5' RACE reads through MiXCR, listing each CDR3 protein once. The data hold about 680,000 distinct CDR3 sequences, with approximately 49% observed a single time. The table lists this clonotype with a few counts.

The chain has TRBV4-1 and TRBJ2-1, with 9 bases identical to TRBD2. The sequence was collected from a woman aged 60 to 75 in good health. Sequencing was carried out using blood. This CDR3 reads CASSQGIVAGENEQFF. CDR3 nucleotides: TGCGCCAGCAGCCAAGGGATTGTAGCGGGAGAGAATGAGCAGTTCTTC.